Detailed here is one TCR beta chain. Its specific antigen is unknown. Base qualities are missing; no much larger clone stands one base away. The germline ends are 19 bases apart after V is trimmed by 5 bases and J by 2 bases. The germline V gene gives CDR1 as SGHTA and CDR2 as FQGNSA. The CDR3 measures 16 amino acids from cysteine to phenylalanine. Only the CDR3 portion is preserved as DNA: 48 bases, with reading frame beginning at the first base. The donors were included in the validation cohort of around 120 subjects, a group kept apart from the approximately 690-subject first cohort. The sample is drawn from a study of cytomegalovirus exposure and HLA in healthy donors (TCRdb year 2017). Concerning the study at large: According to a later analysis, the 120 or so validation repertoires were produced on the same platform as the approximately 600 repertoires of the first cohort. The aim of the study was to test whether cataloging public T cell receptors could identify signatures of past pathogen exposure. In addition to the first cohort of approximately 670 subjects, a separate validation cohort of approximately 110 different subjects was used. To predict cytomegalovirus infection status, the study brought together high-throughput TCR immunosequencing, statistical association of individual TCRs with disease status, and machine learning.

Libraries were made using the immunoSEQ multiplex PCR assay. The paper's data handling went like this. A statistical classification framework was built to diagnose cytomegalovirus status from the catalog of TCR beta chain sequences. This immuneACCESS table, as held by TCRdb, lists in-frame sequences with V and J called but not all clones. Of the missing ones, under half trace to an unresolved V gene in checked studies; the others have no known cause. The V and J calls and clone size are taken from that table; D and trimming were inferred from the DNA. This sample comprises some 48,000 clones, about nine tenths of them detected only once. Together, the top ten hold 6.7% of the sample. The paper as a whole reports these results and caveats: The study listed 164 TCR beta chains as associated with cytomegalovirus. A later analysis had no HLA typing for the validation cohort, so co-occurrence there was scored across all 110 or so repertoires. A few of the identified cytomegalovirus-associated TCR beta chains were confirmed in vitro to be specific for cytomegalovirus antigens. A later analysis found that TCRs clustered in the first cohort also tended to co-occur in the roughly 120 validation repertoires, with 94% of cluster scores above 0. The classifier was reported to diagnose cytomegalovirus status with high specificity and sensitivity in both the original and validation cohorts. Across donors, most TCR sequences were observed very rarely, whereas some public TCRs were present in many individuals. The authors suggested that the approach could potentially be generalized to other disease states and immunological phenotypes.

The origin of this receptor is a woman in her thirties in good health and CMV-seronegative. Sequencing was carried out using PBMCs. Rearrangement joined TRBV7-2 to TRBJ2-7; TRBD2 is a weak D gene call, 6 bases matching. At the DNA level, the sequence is TGTGCCAGCAGCCTCGAGGCGGGGACGTTGACCTACGAGCAGTACTTC. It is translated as CASSLEAGTLTYEQYF.